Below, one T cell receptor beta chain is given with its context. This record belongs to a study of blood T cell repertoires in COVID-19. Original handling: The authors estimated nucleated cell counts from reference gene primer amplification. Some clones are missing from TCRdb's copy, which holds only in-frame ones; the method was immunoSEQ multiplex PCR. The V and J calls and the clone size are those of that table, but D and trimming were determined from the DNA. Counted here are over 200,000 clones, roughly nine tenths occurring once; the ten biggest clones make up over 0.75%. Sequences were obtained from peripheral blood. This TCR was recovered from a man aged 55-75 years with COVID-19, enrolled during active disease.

CDR3 nucleotides: TGTGCCAGCAGCTTACAGGGAAGTAACACTGAAGCTTTCTTT. Its translation is CASSLQGSNTEAFF. V is TRBV7-3 and J is TRBJ1-1; D is possibly TRBD1 (5 bases). CDR1 is SGHTA, CDR2 FQGTGA, per germline. This CDR3 spans 14 amino acids. Trimming shortened V by 2 bases and J by 2 bases, and 9 bases separated the two germline ends. Supplemented by reference TRBV7-3 and TRBJ1-1, the full variable domain reads GAGVSQTPSNKVTEKGKYVELRCDPISGHTALYWYRQSLGQGPEFLIYFQGTGAADDSGLPNDRFFAVRPEGSVSTLKIQRTERGDSAVYLCASSLQGSNTEAFFGQGTRLTVV.